The text below deals with one T cell receptor beta chain. The antigen remains undetermined. This sample is drawn from a study of cytomegalovirus exposure and HLA in healthy donors. 13 Jbeta primers and 60 Vbeta primers were used for the PCR. The protocol was immunoSEQ multiplex PCR, while the TCRdb copy is restricted to in-frame clones and leaves out a portion. The sample includes 160,000 or so clones, 84% seen only once; the top ten take roughly 6.5%. Broader study findings: Researchers reported in a later analysis that a missense DCLRE1C variant was tied to TCR beta V- and J-gene trimming. For presence/absence analyses, sequencing depth was assumed to be roughly uniform across donors.

The CDR3 runs 12 residues. Deletions cut 9 bases from V and 3 bases from J, with 11 bases between. From germline, CDR1 is SGHVS and CDR2 FQNEAQ. This sequence joins TRBV7-8 and TRBJ1-2; D is ambiguous. The sequence was obtained from a man in his fifties or sixties in good health and CMV-seropositive. The sample was PBMCs. The CDR3 loop reads CASTDTHYGYTF. As DNA, the CDR3 is TGTGCCAGTACCGACACTCACTATGGCTACACCTTC.